This T cell receptor (beta chain) was sequenced during a study of T cell responses to AZD1222 COVID-19 vaccine. For the study at large: Second-dose intervals near 4 or 12 weeks were combined.

The germline gives CDR1 MDHEN, CDR2 SYDVKM. The CDR3 length is 14 residues. J lost 4 bases, V lost 5 bases, and 6 bases had no gene match. Notes on this clone: Antigen specificity is unknown.

Overall study results and limits: A reported finding is that nearly half of spike-specific TCRs target unmutated variant regions.

TCRdb's table, derived via immunoSEQ multiplex PCR, lists solely in-frame clones and lacks some. The sample records about 120,000 clones, approximately 93% being singletons. This TCR was recovered from an adult in good health. Source: peripheral blood, taken on day 0 of AZD1222 vaccination. The rearrangement joins TRBV28 to TRBJ2-5; 8 nucleotides line up with TRBD1. CDR3: CASSLQGQGETQYF. The CDR3 DNA reads as TGTGCCAGCAGTCTACAAGGACAGGGAGAGACCCAGTACTTC.